This TCR beta chain was obtained from a study of human T cells and chemical hapten exposure. This clonotype has more than one count but fewer than ten. One junction end does not reproduce the germline sequence, and a read error may be involved. The CDR3 runs to 14 residues. Germline V lookup: CDR1 MNHEY, CDR2 SMNVEV (reference sequence). Time point described: patch test 2, 6 weeks after DPC sensitization. This sample's treatment: therapeutic diphenylcyclopropenone sensitization with weekly scalp DPC. Patch tests were applied only after blood draws. It was the library that attached unique molecular identifiers to individual cDNA molecules. TCRdb redid the calling of the RACE reads with MiXCR, one entry per CDR3 protein. The data contain 100,000 or so distinct CDR3 sequences, 9.5% to 11% of them seen just once; the ten biggest clones take up under 2.5%.

This TCR was sampled from a man aged 35 to 55 with alopecia areata. Some clones in this sample may be carry-over from other donors' samples. The input for sequencing was whole blood, taken in connection with sensitization to the hapten diphenylcyclopropenone (DPC). The chain links TRBV27 to TRBJ1-5, with D perhaps TRBD1 (5 bases). CDR3 bases: TGTGCCAGCGGTTTAAGGGGTAGCAATCAGCCCCAGCATTTT. Its translation: CASGLRGSNQPQHF.